The rows below give T cell receptor beta chains drawn from one sample of a study of T cells in Graves' hyperthyroidism and ophthalmopathy. Using its own MiXCR run on the multiplex PCR reads, TCRdb lists one record per CDR3 protein. The data show some 570,000 distinct CDR3 sequences, with 13% to 15% seen just once and around 7% held by the top ten. The sequencing sample was made of blood. The receptors here all came from a woman aged 18 to 35 with Graves' ophthalmopathy. CDR3s include the opening cysteine and the closing phenylalanine or tryptophan. D genes are given only for firm matches. The size entry is marked missing in some rows and otherwise reads once, few, many or a size class.

NA,TRBV2,TRBJ2-2,NA,TGTGCCAGCAGTGAAAAGGTGGGAGGCCCCCCCACCGGGGAGCTGTTTTTT,CASSEKVGGPPTGELFF
NA,TRBV20-1,TRBJ2-2,NA,TGCAGCGCGACAGGGGAGCTGTTTTTT,CSATGELFF
many,TRBV28,TRBJ1-5,NA,TGTGCCAGTCGGGGGGATGGTCAGCCCCAGCATTTT,CASRGDGQPQHF
NA,TRBV12-3/TRBV12-4,TRBJ2-1,TRBD1,TGTGCCAGCAGTTTACCGATAACAGGGGTAGGCCGAAACCGGAACAATGAGCAGTTCTTC,CASSLPITGVGRNRNNEQFF
NA,TRBV5-5,TRBJ2-5,TRBD2,TGTGCCAGCAGCTTGGTCCCGGGAGGGCCGGAGACCCAGTACTTC,CASSLVPGGPETQYF
many,TRBV27,TRBJ1-2,NA,TGTGCCAGCAGTACCGCCGGAACACCCAACTATGGCTACACCTTC,CASSTAGTPNYGYTF
many,TRBV7-9,TRBJ1-1,NA,TGTGCCAGCAGCTTAGCGTGGGGGGATGAAGCTTTCTTT,CASSLAWGDEAFF
many,TRBV11-1,TRBJ2-1,TRBD2,TGTGCCAGCAGCTCTAACGGACTAGCGGGAGTCGGGTACAATGAGCAGTTCTTC,CASSSNGLAGVGYNEQFF
few,TRBV30,TRBJ2-7,TRBD1,TGTGCCTGGAGTCGTGTGGGGACAGGGGGATGCGAGCAGTACTTC,CAWSRVGTGGCEQYF
many,TRBV30,TRBJ2-3,TRBD2,TGTGCCTTCATGACTAGCGGCGGCACAGATACGCAGTATTTT,CAFMTSGGTDTQYF
many,TRBV12-3/TRBV12-4,TRBJ1-2,NA,TGTGCCAGCAGTCCAGGGAATACTAACTATGGCTACACCTTC,CASSPGNTNYGYTF
many,TRBV7-3,TRBJ2-7,NA,TGTGCCAGCAGCTTAACACCAAGGGGCGAGCAGTACTTC,CASSLTPRGEQYF
many,TRBV27,TRBJ2-3,NA,TGTGCCAGCAGTTTAGGGAGGTCAGATACGCAGTATTTT,CASSLGRSDTQYF
few,TRBV28,TRBJ1-5,NA,TGTGCCAGCAGTTTATATCTTGGGGGGGCGACACAGCCCCAGCATTTT,CASSLYLGGATQPQHF
many,TRBV5-1,TRBJ2-3,NA,TGCGCCAGCAGCTTGGCCGACAGAACTTTCTTCGCAGATACGCAGTATTTT,CASSLADRTFFADTQYF
NA,TRBV29-1,TRBJ1-1,NA,TGCAGCGTTGCGACAGTTGGGGTCCACGAGGTCACTGAAGCTTTCTTT,CSVATVGVHEVTEAFF
few,TRBV7-2,TRBJ1-1,TRBD1,TGTGCCAGCAGCTGGGGGACAGCCAAAGACACTGAAGCTTTCTTT,CASSWGTAKDTEAFF
many,TRBV20-1,TRBJ1-1,TRBD1,TGCAGTGCTCCATCGACAGGGTTAATCACTGAAGCTTTCTTT,CSAPSTGLITEAFF
many,TRBV30,TRBJ2-7,NA,TGTGCCTGGGCCGGCAATTCGGGTGAGCAGTACTTC,CAWAGNSGEQYF
few,TRBV29-1,TRBJ2-5,NA,TGCAGCGTTGGGGGGCGGGGGGAGACCCAGTACTTC,CSVGGRGETQYF
NA,TRBV28,TRBJ2-7,TRBD1,TGTGCCAGCAGCACCGGGACAGGGGGGTTGTACGAGCAGTACTTC,CASSTGTGGLYEQYF
many,TRBV28,TRBJ1-2,NA,TGTGCCAGCAGTTCTCTTGGACAGTTCTATGGCTACACCTTC,CASSSLGQFYGYTF
many,TRBV28,TRBJ2-7,NA,TGTGCCAGCAGTTTAATACAGGGACGGAACGAGCAGTACTTC,CASSLIQGRNEQYF
many,TRBV6-1,TRBJ2-5,NA,TGTGCCAGCAGAACTTTGGCTATCCAAGAGACCCAGTACTTC,CASRTLAIQETQYF
many,TRBV7-2,TRBJ2-1,TRBD1,TGTGCCAGCAGCCACGTTACAGGGGAAAATGAGCAGTTCTTC,CASSHVTGENEQFF
many,TRBV7-9,TRBJ1-2,TRBD1,TGTGCCAGCAGCTCAGGGACAGGGTGGAATGGCTACACCTTC,CASSSGTGWNGYTF
few,TRBV28,TRBJ2-1,NA,TGTGCCAGCAGCGGGCGGGGACGGAGCCCCTACAATGAGCAGTTCTTC,CASSGRGRSPYNEQFF
many,TRBV12-3/TRBV12-4,TRBJ2-5,NA,TGTGCCAGCAGTTTGGTCTTCTATCGATACAAGCCAGAAGAGACCCAGTACTTC,CASSLVFYRYKPEETQYF
many,TRBV11-2,TRBJ2-5,NA,TGTGCCAGCAGCTTAGGCCCCGGCCTATTGGGAGAGACCCAGTACTTC,CASSLGPGLLGETQYF
NA,TRBV4-3,TRBJ1-1,TRBD1,TGCGCCAGCAGCCTTCGACAGGGTATTGTGCGTGGGACTGAAGCTTTCTTT,CASSLRQGIVRGTEAFF
NA,TRBV30,TRBJ1-1,TRBD1,TGTGCCTGGAGTGTAGGGACAGGGGGCTTGGGAACTGAAGCTTTCTTT,CAWSVGTGGLGTEAFF
once,TRBV20-1,TRBJ2-1,NA,TGCAGTGCTCAGGCTCACGGGTTTGGGTCCTACAATGAGCAGTTCTTC,CSAQAHGFGSYNEQFF
many,TRBV12-3/TRBV12-4,TRBJ2-1,NA,TGTGCCAGCAGCCCTAACAGCGATGAGCAGTTCTTC,CASSPNSDEQFF
NA,TRBV2,TRBJ1-6,NA,TGTGCCAGCAGTGAAGCGCCCTTGGTTGATTGGAATTCACCCCTCCACTTT,CASSEAPLVDWNSPLHF
few,TRBV7-9,TRBJ1-4,NA,TGTGCCAGCAGCCCCCGTCCGGAAAAACTGTTTTTT,CASSPRPEKLFF
many,TRBV4-1,TRBJ1-5,TRBD1,TGCGCCAGCAGCCAGGACAGGGGAAGCAATCAGCCCCAGCATTTT,CASSQDRGSNQPQHF
few,TRBV12-3/TRBV12-4,TRBJ1-2,NA,TGTGCCAGCAGTTTAAGCCAGGAACCGGGTGGCTACACCTTC,CASSLSQEPGGYTF
few,TRBV7-9,TRBJ1-2,NA,TGTGCCAGCAGCTTAGGAGTAGGGTTCTATGGCTACACCTTC,CASSLGVGFYGYTF
many,TRBV7-9,TRBJ2-5,TRBD2,TGTGCCAGCAGCACAAGCGGGACGACGGAGGGGAAGACCCAGTACTTC,CASSTSGTTEGKTQYF
many,TRBV7-2,TRBJ1-1,NA,TGTGCCAGCAGCTGGACCCGGGTCGTAGGGTACCCGAACACTGAAGCTTTCTTT,CASSWTRVVGYPNTEAFF
few,TRBV9,TRBJ2-1,TRBD1,TGTGCCAGCAGCGTAGAGGCAGGGGGAATAACTTCGAGCTCCTACAATGAGCAGTTCTTC,CASSVEAGGITSSSYNEQFF
many,TRBV2,TRBJ1-4,NA,TGTGCCAGCAGGAAGGGGCAGGCCAATGAAAAACTGTTTTTT,CASRKGQANEKLFF
many,TRBV7-8,TRBJ2-3,TRBD2,TGTGCCAGCAGCTCTCCAGCGGGAGCGGCAGATACGCAGTATTTT,CASSSPAGAADTQYF
NA,TRBV30,TRBJ1-1,TRBD1,TGTGCCTGGAAGAAGGGTCTAGGGGGCATGAACACTGAAGCTTTCTTT,CAWKKGLGGMNTEAFF
many,TRBV7-9,TRBJ1-2,NA,TGTGCCAGCAGCTTAAATCGCCTTAACTATGGCTACACCTTC,CASSLNRLNYGYTF
many,TRBV6-2/TRBV6-3,TRBJ2-7,TRBD2,TGTGCCAGCAGTCCACTGGGACTAGCGTTGTCCTACGAGCAGTACTTC,CASSPLGLALSYEQYF
NA,TRBV19,TRBJ2-1,NA,TGTGCCAGTAGTCGTTTGGCTGAGCAGTTCTTC,CASSRLAEQFF
NA,TRBV11-2,TRBJ2-1,TRBD1,TGTGCCAGCAGCGAACAGGGGGCCGGCTACAATGAGCAGTTCTTC,CASSEQGAGYNEQFF
NA,TRBV27,TRBJ2-2,NA,TGTGCCACTAGCCCCTCTGGCGGGGAGATCGCCGGGGAGCTGTTTTTT,CATSPSGGEIAGELFF
many,TRBV6-2/TRBV6-3,TRBJ1-1,TRBD1,TGTGCCAGCAGTTCGGGACAGGGGTTCACTGAAGCTTTCTTT,CASSSGQGFTEAFF
many,TRBV2,TRBJ2-3,NA,TGTGCCAGCAGTGAAGTTTGGAGGGTAGATACGCAGTATTTT,CASSEVWRVDTQYF
many,TRBV10-3,TRBJ2-1,TRBD2,TGTGCCATCAGTGAGTCCGGAAGCGGGAGGGCCTCGGGGGAGCAGTTCTTC,CAISESGSGRASGEQFF
many,TRBV18,TRBJ2-7,TRBD1,TGTGCCAGCCACCGACAGGGTGAGGAGCAGTACTTC,CASHRQGEEQYF
NA,TRBV6-4,TRBJ2-7,NA,TGTGCCAGCAGTGGGGGGGTGGGGAGCTCCTACGAGCAGTACTTC,CASSGGVGSSYEQYF
many,TRBV30,TRBJ2-7,NA,TGTGCCTGGACAGGGAGTACCTACGAGCAGTACTTC,CAWTGSTYEQYF
many,TRBV28,TRBJ2-7,TRBD2,TGTGCCAGCAGTTTAACTAGCGGGAGTCAGGACTACGAGCAGTACTTC,CASSLTSGSQDYEQYF
NA,TRBV9,TRBJ2-3,NA,TGTGCCAGCAGCGTACTCGGCGTAACGGGGACTGGCACAGATACGCAGTATTTT,CASSVLGVTGTGTDTQYF
many,TRBV6-1,TRBJ1-5,NA,TGTGCCAGCAGCCCCAGGGCCCTGGGCAATCAGCCCCAGCATTTT,CASSPRALGNQPQHF